This TCR beta chain is from a study of T cell repertoires in cytomegalovirus infection. Overall study context: A matching HLA type, together with CMV infection, was signaled by public TCR beta signatures.

TCRdb fed the reads into MiXCR, producing one record per CDR3 protein. The table records about 340,000 distinct CDR3 sequences, almost 30% of them present only once. V was clipped by 5 bases and J by 3 bases, with 14 bases between them. CDR3 size: 15 residues. From germline, CDR1 is SGHTA and CDR2 FQGTGA. As to this clonotype: The antigen remains unidentified.

The chain uses TRBV7-3 and TRBJ2-1, with D perhaps matching TRBD2 (6 bases). Here the sequenced sample was cultured PBMCs, taken from culture after CMV antigen stimulation. This sequence originates from a human donor in good health (CMV status not recorded). Some clones in this sample may be carry-over from other donors' samples. The CDR3 here is CASSQTGLGYNEQFF. DNA of the CDR3: TGTGCCAGCAGCCAAACGGGACTGGGCTACAATGAGCAGTTCTTC.